This is a list of T cell receptor beta chains from one sample in a study of somatic mutations in cytotoxic T cells in rheumatoid arthritis. The table came from immunoSEQ multiplex PCR; TCRdb's copy has only in-frame clones and leaves some out. The profile shows some 6,700 clones, 70% to 85% of them singletons. Here the sequenced sample was CD8+ T cells sorted from blood, taken at a follow-up visit. These receptor sequences come from an older woman with rheumatoid arthritis. CDR3s include the opening cysteine and the closing phenylalanine or tryptophan. Each record gives: J gene, clone size, V gene, D gene, CDR3 DNA, CDR3 protein. The D gene is left open where the match is weak. Clone size is not always given. Where it is, it says once, few, many or a class for expanded clones.

TRBJ2-5 | . | TRBV2 | TRBD2 | TGTGCCAGCAGTGGCTGGACTAGCGGGAGGTACCAAGAGACCCAGTACTTC | CASSGWTSGRYQETQYF
TRBJ2-2 | few | TRBV6-1 | TRBD2 | TGTGCCAGCATTCTTAGCGGGGGGGACACCGGGGAGCTGTTTTTT | CASILSGGDTGELFF
TRBJ2-1 | . | TRBV10-3 | . | TGTGCCACCCTATCGGGGCGTGAGCAGTTCTTC | CATLSGREQFF
TRBJ2-5 | . | TRBV5-8 | . | TGTGCCAGCAGCTTGGCCCGAGCAAACTTTGGACAGTCCGGGTCCCAGTACTTC | CASSLARANFGQSGSQYF
TRBJ1-6 | . | TRBV10-3 | . | TGTGCCATCAGTGAGACAGGGTACCATAATTCACCCCTCCACTTT | CAISETGYHNSPLHF
TRBJ2-7 | . | TRBV28 | . | TGTGCCAGCAGTTTGGCTGGGTCCTACGAGCAGTACTTC | CASSLAGSYEQYF
TRBJ2-1 | few | TRBV19 | . | TGTGCCAGTAGTCTGGGCTACGGGAGAACCTACAATGAGCAGTTCTTC | CASSLGYGRTYNEQFF
TRBJ1-1 | . | TRBV6-5 | TRBD1 | TGTGCCAGCAGCTGGGGGACAGGGCCGAACACTGAAGCTTTCTTT | CASSWGTGPNTEAFF
TRBJ1-4 | . | TRBV7-6 | . | TGTGCCAGCAGCTCCCCTCAGAGGGGGGGGACTAATGAAAAACTGTTTTTT | CASSSPQRGGTNEKLFF
TRBJ2-1 | . | TRBV27 | . | TGTGCCAGCAGAAAGGGAGGATTAGGGGAGCAGTTCTTC | CASRKGGLGEQFF
TRBJ1-1 | . | TRBV5-1 | TRBD1 | TGCGCCAGCAGCTCGGGACAGGGCCTGAGGCCTGAAGCTTTCTTT | CASSSGQGLRPEAFF
TRBJ1-6 | . | TRBV9 | . | TGTGCCAGCGGTGACGGCTTGAATTCACCCCTCCACTTT | CASGDGLNSPLHF
TRBJ2-3 | . | TRBV19 | TRBD2 | TGTGCCAGTCGTCCTAGCGGGAGGGCTGGAGATACGCAGTATTTT | CASRPSGRAGDTQYF
TRBJ2-1 | . | TRBV29-1 | TRBD2 | TGCAGCGCTGGTAGGGACTACACCAATGAGCAGTTCTTC | CSAGRDYTNEQFF
TRBJ2-1 | . | TRBV7-3 | . | TGTGCCAGCAGCTTCCTTCGGAGCTCCTACAATGAGCAGTTCTTC | CASSFLRSSYNEQFF
TRBJ2-7 | . | TRBV7-6 | . | TGTGCCAGCAGCACGGGAGCGAAGTCCTACGAGCAGTACTTC | CASSTGAKSYEQYF
TRBJ2-2 | . | TRBV5-4 | TRBD1 | TGTGCCAGCAGCGGAGGGACAGGCAGGGACACCGGGGAGCTGTTTTTT | CASSGGTGRDTGELFF
TRBJ2-1 | few | TRBV10-1 | TRBD2 | TGCGCCAGCAGTGAGGGACTAGCATTATACAATGAGCAGTTCTTC | CASSEGLALYNEQFF
TRBJ1-5 | . | TRBV6-1 | . | TGTGCCAGCAGTGAAGCTTCTCGGTCGGTCGAGCCCCAGCATTTT | CASSEASRSVEPQHF
TRBJ2-7 | . | TRBV19 | . | TGTGCCAGTAGTGTCCAGGTGGGGAGCTCCTACGAGCAGTACTTC | CASSVQVGSSYEQYF
TRBJ1-1 | . | TRBV19 | TRBD1 | TGTGCCAGTAGTATGGGGACAGGAAGGGAAGCTTTCTTT | CASSMGTGREAFF
TRBJ2-7 | . | TRBV27 | . | TGTGCCAGTAGAGCGGCCTACGAGCAGTACTTC | CASRAAYEQYF
TRBJ1-6 | . | TRBV11-3 | TRBD1 | TGTGCCAGCAGCTCCTACAGGGGGTCAGATTCACCCCTCCACTTT | CASSSYRGSDSPLHF
TRBJ2-4 | . | TRBV27 | TRBD1 | TGTGCCAGCAGTTCTGGGACAGTAGCCAAAAACATTCAGTACTTC | CASSSGTVAKNIQYF
TRBJ1-5 | . | TRBV7-9 | . | TGTGCCAGCAGTCCCCGTGGGTCCAGGGCCGACAATCAGCCCCAGCATTTT | CASSPRGSRADNQPQHF
TRBJ2-2 | . | TRBV6-1 | TRBD1 | TGTGCCAGCAGTGGGGGGACAGGGAGTCCGCGGGAGCTGTTTTTT | CASSGGTGSPRELFF